This T cell receptor beta chain comes out of a study of T-cell reconstitution after alpha-beta-depleted transplantation in children. Preparing the TCRbeta library involved the use of unique molecular identifiers. MiXCR, run by TCRdb on the PCR reads, gives a single entry per CDR3 protein. The sample lists approximately 430,000 distinct CDR3 sequences, 15% to 20% seen once, with 25% to 30% in the top ten. Study-wide results and caveats: Reportedly, roughly two months post-transplant, alpha-beta T cells arose from several hundred expanded graft clones. A year post-transplant, T-cell counts and diversity derived mostly from newly produced T cells.

The V end was cut by 0 bases, the J end by 4 bases, with 13 bases between. In germline, CDR1 is DFQATT, CDR2 SNEGSKA (reference sequence). The CDR3 spans 15 residues. This clonotype was observed at least ten times. Its specificity is not known. The clonotype comes from a boy less than two years old who had a stem cell transplant for Wiskott-Aldrich syndrome, so the T cells may come from the graft donor. The chain joins TRBV20-1 to TRBJ1-3; D not resolved. This specimen was PBMCs, mostly from graft donor cells, taken 360 days after TCRalphabeta/CD19-depleted stem cell transplant. The CDR3 here is CSARDVQVDGNTIYF. The CDR3 nucleotides read TGCAGTGCTAGAGATGTTCAAGTGGACGGAAACACCATATATTTT.